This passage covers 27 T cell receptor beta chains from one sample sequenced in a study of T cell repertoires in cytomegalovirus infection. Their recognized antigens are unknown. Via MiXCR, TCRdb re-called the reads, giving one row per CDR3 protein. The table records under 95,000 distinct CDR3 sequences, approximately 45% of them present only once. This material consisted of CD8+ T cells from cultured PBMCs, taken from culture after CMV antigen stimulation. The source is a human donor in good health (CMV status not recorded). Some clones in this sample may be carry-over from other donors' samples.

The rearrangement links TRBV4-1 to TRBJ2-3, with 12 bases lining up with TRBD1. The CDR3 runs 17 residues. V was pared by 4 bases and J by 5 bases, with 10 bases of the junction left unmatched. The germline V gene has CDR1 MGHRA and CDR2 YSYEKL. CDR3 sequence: CASSRQPGQGAEDTQYF. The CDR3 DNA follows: TGCGCCAGCAGCCGCCAACCGGGACAGGGGGCGGAAGATACGCAGTATTTT.

The chain's CDR3 is CASSYQEITEAFF. The CDR3 DNA follows: TGTGCCAGCAGTTACCAAGAGATCACTGAAGCTTTCTTT. The chain couples TRBV6-6 to TRBJ1-1, with D uncertain. V was clipped by 2 bases and J by 4 bases, with 8 bases between them. Germline CDR1 and CDR2: MNHNY and SVGAGI (reference sequence). CDR3 length: 13 amino acids.

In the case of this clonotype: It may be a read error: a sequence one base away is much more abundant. The CDR3 protein is CASSPSLGNWEKNQPQHF. In DNA form, the CDR3 reads TGTGCCAGCAGCCCAAGCCTGGGGAATTGGGAGAAGAATCAGCCCCAGCATTTT. The genes are TRBV7-3 and TRBJ1-5, with D uncertain. The length of the CDR3 is 18 residues. V was shortened by 5 bases and J by 4 bases, with 24 bases between the two germline ends. Per the germline V gene, CDR1 is SGHTA and CDR2 is FQGTGA.

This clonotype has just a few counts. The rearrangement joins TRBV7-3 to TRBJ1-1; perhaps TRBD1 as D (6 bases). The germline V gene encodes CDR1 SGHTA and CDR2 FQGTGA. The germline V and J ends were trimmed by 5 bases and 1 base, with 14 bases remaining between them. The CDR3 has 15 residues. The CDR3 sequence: CASSPTATGNTEAFF. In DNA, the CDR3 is TGTGCCAGCAGCCCAACTGCGACAGGGAACACTGAAGCTTTCTTT. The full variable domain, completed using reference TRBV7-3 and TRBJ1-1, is GAGVSQTPSNKVTEKGKYVELRCDPISGHTALYWYRQSLGQGPEFLIYFQGTGAADDSGLPNDRFFAVRPEGSVSTLKIQRTERGDSAVYLCASSPTATGNTEAFFGQGTRLTVV.

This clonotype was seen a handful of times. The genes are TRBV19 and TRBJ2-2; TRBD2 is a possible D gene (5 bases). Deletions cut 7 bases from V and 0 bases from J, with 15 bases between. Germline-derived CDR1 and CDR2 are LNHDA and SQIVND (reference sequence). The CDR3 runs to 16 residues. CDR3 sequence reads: CASTPSPGSNTGELFF. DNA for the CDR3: TGTGCCAGTACACCTAGCCCGGGTTCGAACACCGGGGAGCTGTTTTTT. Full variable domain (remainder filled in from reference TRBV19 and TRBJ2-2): DGGITQSPKYLFRKEGQNVTLSCEQNLNHDAMYWYRQDPGQGLRLIYYSQIVNDFQKGDIAEGYSVSREKKESFPLTVTSAQKNPTAFYLCASTPSPGSNTGELFFGEGSRLTVL.

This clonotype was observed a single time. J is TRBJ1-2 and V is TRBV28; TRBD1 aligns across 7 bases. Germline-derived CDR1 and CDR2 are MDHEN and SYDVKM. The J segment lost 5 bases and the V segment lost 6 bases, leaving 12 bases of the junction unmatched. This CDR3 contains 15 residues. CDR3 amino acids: CASRTSTGAEYGYTF. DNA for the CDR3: TGTGCCAGCAGAACCTCCACAGGGGCGGAGTATGGCTACACCTTC.

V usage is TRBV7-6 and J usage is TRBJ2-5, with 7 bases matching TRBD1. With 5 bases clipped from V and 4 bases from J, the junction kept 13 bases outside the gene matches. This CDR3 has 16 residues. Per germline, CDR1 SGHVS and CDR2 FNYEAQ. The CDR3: CASSPPGAGGGETQYF. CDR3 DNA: TGTGCCAGCAGCCCTCCCGGAGCAGGGGGTGGAGAGACCCAGTACTTC.

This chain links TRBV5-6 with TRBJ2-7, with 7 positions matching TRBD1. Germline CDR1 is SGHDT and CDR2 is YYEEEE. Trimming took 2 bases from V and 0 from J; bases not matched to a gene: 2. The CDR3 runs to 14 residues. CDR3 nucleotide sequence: TGTGCCAGCAGCTTTGGGGACAGCTCCTACGAGCAGTACTTC. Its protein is CASSFGDSSYEQYF. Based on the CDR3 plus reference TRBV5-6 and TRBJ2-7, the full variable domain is DAGVTQSPTHLIKTRGQQVTLRCSPKSGHDTVSWYQQALGQGPQFIFQYYEEEERQRGNFPDRFSGHQFPNYSSELNVNALLLGDSALYLCASSFGDSSYEQYFGPGTRLTVT.

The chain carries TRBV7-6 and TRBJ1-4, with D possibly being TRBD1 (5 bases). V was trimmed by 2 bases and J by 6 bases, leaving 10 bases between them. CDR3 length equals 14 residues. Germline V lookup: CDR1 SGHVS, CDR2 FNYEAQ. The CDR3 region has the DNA TGTGCCAGCAGCTTATACCAGGGTCATGAAAAACTGTTTTTT. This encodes CASSLYQGHEKLFF.

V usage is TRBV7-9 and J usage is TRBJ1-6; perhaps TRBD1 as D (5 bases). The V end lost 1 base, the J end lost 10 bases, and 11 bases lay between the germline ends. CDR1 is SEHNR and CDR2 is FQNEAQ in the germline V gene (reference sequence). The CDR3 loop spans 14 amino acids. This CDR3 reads CASSLDLGGSPLHF. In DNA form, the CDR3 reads TGTGCCAGCAGCTTAGATCTGGGGGGGTCACCCCTCCACTTT.

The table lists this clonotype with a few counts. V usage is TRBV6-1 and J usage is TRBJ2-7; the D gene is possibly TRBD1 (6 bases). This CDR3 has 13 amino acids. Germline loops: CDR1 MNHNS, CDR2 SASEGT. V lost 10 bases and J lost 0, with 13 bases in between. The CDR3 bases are TGTGCCACCATCCCAGGGGTCTCCTACGAGCAGTACTTC. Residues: CATIPGVSYEQYF.

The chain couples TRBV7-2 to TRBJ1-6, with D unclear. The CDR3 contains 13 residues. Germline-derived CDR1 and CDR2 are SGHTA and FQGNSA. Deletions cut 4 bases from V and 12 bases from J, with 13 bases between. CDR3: CASSSYVDKPLHF. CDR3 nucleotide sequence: TGTGCCAGCAGCTCTTACGTCGATAAACCCCTCCACTTT. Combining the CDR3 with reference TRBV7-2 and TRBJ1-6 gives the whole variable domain GAGVSQSPSNKVTEKGKDVELRCDPISGHTALYWYRQSLGQGLEFLIYFQGNSAPDKSGLPSDRFSAERTGGSVSTLTIQRTQQEDSAVYLCASSSYVDKPLHFGNGTRLTVT.

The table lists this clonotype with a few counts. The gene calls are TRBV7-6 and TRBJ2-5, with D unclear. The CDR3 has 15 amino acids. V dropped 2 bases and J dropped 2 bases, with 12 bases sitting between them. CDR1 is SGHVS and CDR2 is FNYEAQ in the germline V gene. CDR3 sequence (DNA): TGTGCCAGCAGCTTAACGGTCCACCTTCAAGAGACCCAGTACTTC. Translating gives CASSLTVHLQETQYF.

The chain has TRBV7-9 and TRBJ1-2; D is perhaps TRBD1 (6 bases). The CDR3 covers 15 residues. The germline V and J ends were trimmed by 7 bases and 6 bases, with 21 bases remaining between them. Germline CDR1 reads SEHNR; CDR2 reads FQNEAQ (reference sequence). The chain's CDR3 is CASISRQGISHGYTF. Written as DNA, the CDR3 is TGTGCCAGCATTTCGCGGCAGGGGATCAGCCATGGCTACACCTTC. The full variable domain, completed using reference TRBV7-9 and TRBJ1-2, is DTGVSQNPRHKITKRGQNVTFRCDPISEHNRLYWYRQTLGQGPEFLTYFQNEAQLEKSRLLSDRFSAERPKGSFSTLEIQRTEQGDSAMYLCASISRQGISHGYTFGSGTRLTVV.

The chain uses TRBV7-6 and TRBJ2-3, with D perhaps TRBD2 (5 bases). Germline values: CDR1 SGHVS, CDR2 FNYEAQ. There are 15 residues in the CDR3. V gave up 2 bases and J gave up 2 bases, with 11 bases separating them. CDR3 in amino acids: CASSLNEGVTDTQYF. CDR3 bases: TGTGCCAGCAGCTTAAATGAGGGTGTCACAGATACGCAGTATTTT.

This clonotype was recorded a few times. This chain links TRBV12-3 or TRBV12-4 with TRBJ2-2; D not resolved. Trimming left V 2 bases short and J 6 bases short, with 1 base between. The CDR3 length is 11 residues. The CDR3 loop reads CASSLSGELFF. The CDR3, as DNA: TGTGCCAGCAGTTTATCCGGGGAGCTGTTTTTT.

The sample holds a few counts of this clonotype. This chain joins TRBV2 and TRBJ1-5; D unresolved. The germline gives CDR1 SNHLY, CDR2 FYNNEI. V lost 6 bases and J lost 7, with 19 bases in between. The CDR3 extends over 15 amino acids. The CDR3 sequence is CASSPPEGDNQPQHF. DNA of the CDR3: TGTGCCAGCAGCCCCCCGGAGGGCGATAACCAGCCCCAGCATTTT.

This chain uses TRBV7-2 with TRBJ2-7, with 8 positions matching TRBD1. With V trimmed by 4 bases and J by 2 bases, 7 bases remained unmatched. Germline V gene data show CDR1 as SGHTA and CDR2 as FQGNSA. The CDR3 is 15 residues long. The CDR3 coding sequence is TGTGCCAGCAGCTACGGACAGGGCCACCCCTACGAGCAGTACTTC. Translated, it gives CASSYGQGHPYEQYF.

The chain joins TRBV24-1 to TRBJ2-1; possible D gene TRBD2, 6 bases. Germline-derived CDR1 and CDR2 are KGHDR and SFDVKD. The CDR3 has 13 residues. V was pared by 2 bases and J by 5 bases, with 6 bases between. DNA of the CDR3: TGTGCCACCAGTGATTGGAGGGACAATGAGCAGTTCTTC. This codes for CATSDWRDNEQFF.

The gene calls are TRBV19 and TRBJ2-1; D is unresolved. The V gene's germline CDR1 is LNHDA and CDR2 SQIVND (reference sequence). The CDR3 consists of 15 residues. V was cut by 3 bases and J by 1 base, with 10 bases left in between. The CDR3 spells CASSIVAQSYNEQFF. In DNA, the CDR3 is TGTGCCAGTAGTATTGTTGCTCAATCCTACAATGAGCAGTTCTTC.

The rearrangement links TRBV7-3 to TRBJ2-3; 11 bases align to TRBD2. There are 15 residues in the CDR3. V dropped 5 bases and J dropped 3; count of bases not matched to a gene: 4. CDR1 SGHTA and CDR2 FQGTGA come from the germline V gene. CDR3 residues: CASSTLAGVTDTQYF. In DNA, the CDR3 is TGTGCCAGCAGCACACTAGCGGGAGTAACAGATACGCAGTATTTT.

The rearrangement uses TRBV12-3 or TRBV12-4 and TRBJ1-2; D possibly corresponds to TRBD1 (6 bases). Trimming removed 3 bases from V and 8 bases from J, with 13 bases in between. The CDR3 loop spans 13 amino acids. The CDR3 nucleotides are TGTGCCAGCAGTTTCTATCAGGGGAACGGCTACACCTTC. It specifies CASSFYQGNGYTF.

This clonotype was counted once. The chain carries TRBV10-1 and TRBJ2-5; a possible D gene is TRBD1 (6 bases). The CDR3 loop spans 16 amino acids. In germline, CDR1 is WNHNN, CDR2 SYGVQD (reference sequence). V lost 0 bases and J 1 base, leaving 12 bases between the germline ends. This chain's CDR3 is CASSESAGAPQETQYF. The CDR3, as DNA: TGCGCCAGCAGTGAGTCGGCAGGGGCTCCCCAAGAGACCCAGTACTTC.

In DNA, the CDR3 is TGCAGTGCTACAGGTCTTGCGAGCTCCTACAATGAGCAGTTCTTC. Its translation is CSATGLASSYNEQFF. This chain links TRBV20-1 with TRBJ2-1, with D unresolved. Germline values: CDR1 DFQATT, CDR2 SNEGSKA (reference sequence). Trimming left V 4 bases short and J 0 bases short, with 13 bases between. CDR3 length equals 15 residues.

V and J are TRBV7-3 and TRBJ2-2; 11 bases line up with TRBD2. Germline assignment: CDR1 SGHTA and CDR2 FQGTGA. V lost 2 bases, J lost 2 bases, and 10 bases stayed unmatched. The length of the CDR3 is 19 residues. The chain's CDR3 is CASSLVLAGGPENTGELFF. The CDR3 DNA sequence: TGTGCCAGCAGCTTAGTCCTAGCGGGAGGCCCGGAAAACACCGGGGAGCTGTTTTTT.

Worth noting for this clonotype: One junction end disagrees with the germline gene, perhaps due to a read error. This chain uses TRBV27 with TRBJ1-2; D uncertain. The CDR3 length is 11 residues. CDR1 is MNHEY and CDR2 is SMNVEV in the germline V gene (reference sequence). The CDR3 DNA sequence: TGTGCCAGCAGTTCTGCTATTATTACGTTCTTC. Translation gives CASSSAIITFF.

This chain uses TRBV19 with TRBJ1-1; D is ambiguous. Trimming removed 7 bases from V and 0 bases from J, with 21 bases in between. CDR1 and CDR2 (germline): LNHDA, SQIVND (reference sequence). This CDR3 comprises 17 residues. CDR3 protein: CASTTRTSRRMNTEAFF. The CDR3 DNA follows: TGTGCCAGTACCACCCGGACGTCTAGAAGGATGAACACTGAAGCTTTCTTT.